This entry concerns a single T cell receptor (beta chain). Its antigen is not identified. The entry originates in a study of T cell responses to AZD1222 COVID-19 vaccine. Whole-study findings and limits: The study found Spike-specific TCR breadth and depth rose after two AZD1222 doses. Only after the peak T cell response were repertoires sampled. Unmutated variant regions are reportedly the target of nearly half of TCRs that are spike-specific. Among AZD1222 vaccinees, only five to seven were seropositive at baseline.

Sequenced by immunoSEQ multiplex PCR; TCRdb stores in-frame clones only, minus some. The data show fewer than 100,000 clones, with more than 90% seen just once and approximately 11% held by the top ten. The V gene lost 8 bases and the J gene lost 3 bases, with 13 bases spanning the gap. CDR3 length: 13 amino acids. CDR1 and CDR2 from the germline V gene are LNHDA and SQIVND (reference sequence). The sequences come from peripheral blood, collected on day 0 of AZD1222 vaccination. This receptor was identified in an adult in good health. This rearrangement joins TRBV19 to TRBJ1-1, with a weak D call TRBD1 (5 bases). The CDR3 is CASQSRADTEAFF. The CDR3 DNA reads TGTGCCAGTCAGTCCAGGGCGGACACTGAAGCTTTCTTT.